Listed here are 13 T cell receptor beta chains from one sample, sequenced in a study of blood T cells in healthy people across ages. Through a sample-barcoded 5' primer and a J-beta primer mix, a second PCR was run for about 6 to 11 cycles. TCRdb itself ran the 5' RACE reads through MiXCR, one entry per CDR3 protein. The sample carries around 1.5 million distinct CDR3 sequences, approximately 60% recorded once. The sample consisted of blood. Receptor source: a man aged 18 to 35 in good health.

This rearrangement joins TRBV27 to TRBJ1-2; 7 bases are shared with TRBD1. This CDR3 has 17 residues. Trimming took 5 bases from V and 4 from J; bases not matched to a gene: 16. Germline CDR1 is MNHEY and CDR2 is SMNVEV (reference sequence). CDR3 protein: CASSLKPPTGQGYGYTF. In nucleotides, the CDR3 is TGTGCCAGCAGTCTAAAACCCCCGACAGGGCAGGGCTATGGCTACACCTTC.

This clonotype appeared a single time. This CDR3 reads CATASGGGTDTQYF. The DNA for the CDR3 is TGTGCCACCGCCTCGGGGGGTGGCACAGATACGCAGTATTTT. The rearrangement uses TRBV24-1 and TRBJ2-3; 7 nucleotides agree with TRBD2. V lost 9 bases and J lost 1; bases outside the gene matches: 6. The germline gives CDR1 KGHDR, CDR2 SFDVKD. This CDR3 spans 14 amino acids.

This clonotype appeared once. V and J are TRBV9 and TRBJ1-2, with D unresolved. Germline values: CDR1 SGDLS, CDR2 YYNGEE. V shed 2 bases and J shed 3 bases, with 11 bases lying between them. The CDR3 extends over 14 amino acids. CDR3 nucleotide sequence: TGTGCCAGCAGCGTCCAGGCTCAGTACTATGGCTACACCTTC. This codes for CASSVQAQYYGYTF. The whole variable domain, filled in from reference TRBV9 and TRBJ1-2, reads DSGVTQTPKHLITATGQRVTLRCSPRSGDLSVYWYQQSLDQGLQFLIQYYNGEERAKGNILERFSAQQFPDLHSELNLSSLELGDSALYFCASSVQAQYYGYTFGSGTRLTVV.

The CDR3 DNA reads as TGTGCCAGCAGTTACTTCATCGGACCGGGGAGGATAAATTCACCCCTCCACTTT. Its protein is CASSYFIGPGRINSPLHF. The genes are TRBV6-5 and TRBJ1-6; no clear D. The ends were cut back, 1 base at V and 7 bases at J, with 20 bases in the middle. The germline gives CDR1 MNHEY, CDR2 SVGAGI. The CDR3 sequence is 18 residues long.

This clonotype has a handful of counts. CDR3 in amino acids: CASSSPGRRTQYF. DNA of the CDR3: TGCGCCAGCAGCTCCCCGGGACGGCGGACCCAGTACTTC. This chain uses TRBV5-1 with TRBJ2-5; either TRBD1 or TRBD2 may supply D (5 bases each). CDR3 size: 13 residues. Trimming cost V 3 bases and J 7 bases, with 13 bases left between them. The germline CDR1 and CDR2 sequences are SGHRS and YFSETQ.

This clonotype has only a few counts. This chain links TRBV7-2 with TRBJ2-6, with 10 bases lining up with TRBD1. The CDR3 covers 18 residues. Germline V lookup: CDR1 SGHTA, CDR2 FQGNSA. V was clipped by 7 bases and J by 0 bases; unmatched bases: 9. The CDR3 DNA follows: TGTGCCAGCATGCTTACGGGACAGGGGAACTCTGGGGCCAACGTCCTGACTTTC. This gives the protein CASMLTGQGNSGANVLTF. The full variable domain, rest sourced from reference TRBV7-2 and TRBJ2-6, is GAGVSQSPSNKVTEKGKDVELRCDPISGHTALYWYRQSLGQGLEFLIYFQGNSAPDKSGLPSDRFSAERTGGSVSTLTIQRTQQEDSAVYLCASMLTGQGNSGANVLTFGAGSRLTVL.

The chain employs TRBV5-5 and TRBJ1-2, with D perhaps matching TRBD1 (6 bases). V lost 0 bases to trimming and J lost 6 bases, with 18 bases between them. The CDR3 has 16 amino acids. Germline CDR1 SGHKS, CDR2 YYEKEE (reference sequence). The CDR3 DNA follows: TGTGCCAGCAGCTTGGCGCCAGGGGTCGGCGGGGATGGCTACACCTTC. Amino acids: CASSLAPGVGGDGYTF.

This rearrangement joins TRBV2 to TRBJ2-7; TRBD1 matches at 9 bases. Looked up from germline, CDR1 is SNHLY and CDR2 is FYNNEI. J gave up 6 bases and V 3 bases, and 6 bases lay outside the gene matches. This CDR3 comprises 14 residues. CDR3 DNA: TGTGCCAGCAGTGAGGGACAGGGCGCCGCCGAGCAGTACTTC. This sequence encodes CASSEGQGAAEQYF.

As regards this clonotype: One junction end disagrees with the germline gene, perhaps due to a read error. The CDR3 sequence is CASSLEGNTGGLFF. The CDR3 DNA reads TGTGCCAGCAGCTTAGAAGGAAACACCGGGGGGCTGTTTTTT. The genes are TRBV11-3 and TRBJ2-2; maybe TRBD2 (6 bases). The CDR3 sequence is 14 residues long. The germline CDR1 and CDR2 sequences are SGHNT and YENEEA.

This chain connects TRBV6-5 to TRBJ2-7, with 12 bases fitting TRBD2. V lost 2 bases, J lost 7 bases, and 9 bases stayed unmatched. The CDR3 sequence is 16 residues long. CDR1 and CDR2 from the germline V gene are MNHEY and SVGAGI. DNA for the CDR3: TGTGCCAGCAGTTACCCACTAGCGGGGGGCGGTAATGAGCAGTACTTC. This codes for CASSYPLAGGGNEQYF.

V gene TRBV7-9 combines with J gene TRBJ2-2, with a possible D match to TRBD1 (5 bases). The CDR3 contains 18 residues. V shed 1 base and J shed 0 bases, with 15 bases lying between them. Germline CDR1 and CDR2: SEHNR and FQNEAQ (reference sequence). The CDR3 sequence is CASSLEGQTYANTGELFF. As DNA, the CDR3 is TGTGCCAGCAGCTTAGAGGGGCAGACCTACGCGAACACCGGGGAGCTGTTTTTT.

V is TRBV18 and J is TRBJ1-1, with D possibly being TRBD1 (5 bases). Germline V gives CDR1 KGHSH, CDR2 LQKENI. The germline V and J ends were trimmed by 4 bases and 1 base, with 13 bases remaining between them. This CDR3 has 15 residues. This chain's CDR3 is CASSQHTTGNTEAFF. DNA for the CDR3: TGTGCCAGCTCACAACATACCACAGGGAACACTGAAGCTTTCTTT.

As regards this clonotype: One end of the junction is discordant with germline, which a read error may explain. This chain's CDR3 is CASSQEGQNTRELFF. The CDR3 nucleotides are TGCGCCAGCAGCCAAGAGGGGCAGAACACCAGGGAGCTGTTTTTT. This rearrangement joins TRBV4-1 to TRBJ2-2, with a tentative D call TRBD1 (5 bases). The length of the CDR3 is 15 residues. CDR1 MGHRA and CDR2 YSYEKL come from the germline V gene.